This T cell receptor (beta chain) was identified in a study of T cell responses to AZD1222 COVID-19 vaccine. Study results and caveats: None of the repertoires were sampled until the peak T cell response had passed.

Some clones are missing from TCRdb's copy, which holds only in-frame ones; the method was immunoSEQ multiplex PCR. There are nearly 110,000 clones in the sample; roughly 90% occur only once, and around 5% lies in the top ten. V lost 8 bases and J 4 bases, leaving 14 bases between the germline ends. The CDR3 totals 13 residues. Germline loops: CDR1 MNHEY, CDR2 SMNVEV (reference sequence). In this sample, this clone turned up once. Its antigen is unidentified. The V gene is TRBV27, the J gene TRBJ1-2; no definite D call. The material was peripheral blood, obtained on day 0 of AZD1222 vaccination. The receptor's source is an adult in good health. The CDR3 sequence is CASGPRVGYGYTF. The DNA for the CDR3 is TGTGCCAGCGGCCCGAGGGTGGGCTATGGCTACACCTTC.